This T cell receptor (beta chain) appears in the sequencing data of a study of CD8 T cells in ankylosing spondylitis. Study conclusions and caveats: Blood of patients with ankylosing spondylitis appeared to be characterized by a TCR beta motif of several highly homologous variants. A CD8+ phenotype characterized the disease-linked clones, which were relatively rare in peripheral blood.

5'-RACE, quantitative and with molecular barcodes, yielded the TCR beta libraries. TCRdb processed the 5' RACE reads anew with MiXCR; each CDR3 protein has one entry. The sample contains about 160,000 distinct CDR3 sequences, around 20% of which appear only once. The CDR3 sequence is 17 residues long. Germline V gene data show CDR1 as SGHRS and CDR2 as YFSETQ. The trim removed 1 base at V and 4 bases at J, leaving 9 bases unmatched. This clonotype was found many times. The antigen is unknown. The sequenced sample consisted of blood, either unsorted or a sorted T cell fraction (not recorded which). This rearrangement joins TRBV5-1 to TRBJ2-3; 10 nucleotides line up with TRBD2. The clonotype was recovered from a male donor with ankylosing spondylitis or in good health (not recorded which). This CDR3 reads CASSLNQREGLADTQYF. The CDR3 DNA reads as TGCGCCAGCAGCTTGAACCAGCGGGAGGGCCTAGCAGATACGCAGTATTTT.